The entry below gives a single T cell receptor beta chain sequence along with its context. Using a J-beta primer mix together with a sample-barcoded 5' primer, a second PCR was run for roughly 7 to 11 cycles. From the 5' RACE reads, TCRdb called clonotypes with MiXCR, one entry per CDR3 protein. Of roughly 720,000 distinct CDR3 sequences listed, about 53% are singletons. The data stem from a study of blood T cells in healthy people across ages. The CDR3 contains 13 residues. V was clipped by 3 bases and J by 12 bases, with 18 bases between them. CDR1 is DFQATT, CDR2 SNEGSKA, per germline (reference sequence).

Sequencing input: blood. The source of this sequence is a man aged 80 or over in good health. V is TRBV20-1 and J is TRBJ2-1; tentatively, D is TRBD1 (5 bases). CDR3 sequence: CSARGWGPSSQFF. CDR3 bases: TGCAGTGCTAGGGGATGGGGCCCTTCATCGCAGTTCTTC.